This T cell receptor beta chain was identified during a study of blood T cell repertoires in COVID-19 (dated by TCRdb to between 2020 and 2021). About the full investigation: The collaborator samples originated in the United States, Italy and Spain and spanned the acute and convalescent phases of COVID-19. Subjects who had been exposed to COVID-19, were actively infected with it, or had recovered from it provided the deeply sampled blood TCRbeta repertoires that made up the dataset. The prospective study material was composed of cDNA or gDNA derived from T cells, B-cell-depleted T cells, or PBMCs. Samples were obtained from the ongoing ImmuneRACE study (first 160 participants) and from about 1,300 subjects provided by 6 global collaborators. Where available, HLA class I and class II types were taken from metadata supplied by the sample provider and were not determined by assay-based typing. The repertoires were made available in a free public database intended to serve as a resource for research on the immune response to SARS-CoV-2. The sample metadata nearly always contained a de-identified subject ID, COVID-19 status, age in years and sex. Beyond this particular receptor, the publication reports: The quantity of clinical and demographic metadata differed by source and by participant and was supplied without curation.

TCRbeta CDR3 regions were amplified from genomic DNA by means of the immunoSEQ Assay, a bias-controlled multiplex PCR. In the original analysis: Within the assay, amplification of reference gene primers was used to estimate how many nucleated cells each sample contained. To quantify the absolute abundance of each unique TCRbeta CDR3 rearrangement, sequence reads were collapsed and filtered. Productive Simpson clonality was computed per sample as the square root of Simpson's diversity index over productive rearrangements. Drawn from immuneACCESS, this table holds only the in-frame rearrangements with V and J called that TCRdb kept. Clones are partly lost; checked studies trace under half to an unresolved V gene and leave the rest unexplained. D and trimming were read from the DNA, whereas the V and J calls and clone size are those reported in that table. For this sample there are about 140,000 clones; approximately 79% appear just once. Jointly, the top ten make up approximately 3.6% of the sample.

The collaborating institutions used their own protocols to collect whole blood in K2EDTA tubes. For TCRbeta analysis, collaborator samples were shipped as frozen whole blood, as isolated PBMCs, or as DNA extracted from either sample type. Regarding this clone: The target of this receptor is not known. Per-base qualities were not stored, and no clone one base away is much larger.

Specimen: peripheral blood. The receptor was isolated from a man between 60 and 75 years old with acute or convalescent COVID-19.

The nucleotide sequence is given as TGTGCCAGCAGCTTGGCCCCAGGGGCGTTCAATCAGCCCCAGCATTTT. This sequence encodes CASSLAPGAFNQPQHF. The rearranged chain carries TRBV5-8 and TRBJ1-5; TRBD1 is possibly the D segment (6 matching bases). Based on the germline V gene, the CDR1 and CDR2 sequences are SGHTS and YDEGEE. V sheds 0 bases and J sheds 3 bases, leaving 13 bases between their ends. Measured from the cysteine to the phenylalanine, the CDR3 is 16 residues long. CDR3 DNA is the only sequence kept; it has 48 bases, read in frame from the first base.